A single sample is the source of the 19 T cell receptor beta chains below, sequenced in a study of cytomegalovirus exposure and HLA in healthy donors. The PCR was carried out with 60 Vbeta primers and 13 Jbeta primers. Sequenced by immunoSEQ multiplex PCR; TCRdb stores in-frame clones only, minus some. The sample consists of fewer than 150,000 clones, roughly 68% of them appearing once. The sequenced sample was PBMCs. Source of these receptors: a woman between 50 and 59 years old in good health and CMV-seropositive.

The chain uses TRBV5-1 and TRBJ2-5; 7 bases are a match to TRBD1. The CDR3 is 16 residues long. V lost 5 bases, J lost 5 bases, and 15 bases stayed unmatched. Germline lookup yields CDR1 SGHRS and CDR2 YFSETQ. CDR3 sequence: CASSFSTGDMGETQYF. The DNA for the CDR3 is TGCGCCAGCAGTTTTTCTACAGGGGACATGGGGGAGACCCAGTACTTC.

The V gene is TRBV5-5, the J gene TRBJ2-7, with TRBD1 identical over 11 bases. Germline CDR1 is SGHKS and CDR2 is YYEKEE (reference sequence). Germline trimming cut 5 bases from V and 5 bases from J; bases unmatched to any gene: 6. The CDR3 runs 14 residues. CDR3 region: CASSSGQGAHEQYF. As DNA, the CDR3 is TGTGCCAGCAGTTCCGGACAGGGGGCCCACGAGCAGTACTTC.

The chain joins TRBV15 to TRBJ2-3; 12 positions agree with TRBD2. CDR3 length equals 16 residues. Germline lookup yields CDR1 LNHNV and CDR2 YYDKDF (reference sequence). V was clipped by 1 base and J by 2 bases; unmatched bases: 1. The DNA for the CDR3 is TGTGCCACCAGCAGAGGGACTAGCGGGGACACAGATACGCAGTATTTT. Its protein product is CATSRGTSGDTDTQYF.

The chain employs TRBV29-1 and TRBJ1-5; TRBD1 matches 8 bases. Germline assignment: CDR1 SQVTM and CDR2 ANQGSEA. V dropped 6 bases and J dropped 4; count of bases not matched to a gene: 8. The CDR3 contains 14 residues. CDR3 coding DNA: TGCAGCGTCAGGACAGGGAGCGGGAATCAGCCCCAGCATTTT. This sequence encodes CSVRTGSGNQPQHF.

CDR3 in DNA: TGTGCCAGCAGCGCATCCCTACTAGCGGGTATGCAGTATTTT. Translation gives CASSASLLAGMQYF. This chain connects TRBV9 to TRBJ2-3, with 9 bases lining up with TRBD2. The CDR3 runs 14 residues. The ends lost 3 bases at V and 11 bases at J; junction bases unmatched: 10. Germline V lookup: CDR1 SGDLS, CDR2 YYNGEE. Based on the CDR3 plus reference TRBV9 and TRBJ2-3, the full variable domain is DSGVTQTPKHLITATGQRVTLRCSPRSGDLSVYWYQQSLDQGLQFLIQYYNGEERAKGNILERFSAQQFPDLHSELNLSSLELGDSALYFCASSASLLAGMQYFGPGTRLTVL.

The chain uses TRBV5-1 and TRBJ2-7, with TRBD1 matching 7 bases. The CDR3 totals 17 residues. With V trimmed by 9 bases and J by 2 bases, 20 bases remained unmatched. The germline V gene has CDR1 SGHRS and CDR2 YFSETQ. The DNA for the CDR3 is TGCGCCACCCGGGGACAGACAACAACCCCGGATCCCTACGAGCAGTACTTC. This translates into CATRGQTTTPDPYEQYF. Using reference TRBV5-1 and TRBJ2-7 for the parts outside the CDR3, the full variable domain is KAGVTQTPRYLIKTRGQQVTLSCSPISGHRSVSWYQQTPGQGLQFLFEYFSETQRNKGNFPGRFSGRQFSNSRSEMNVSTLELGDSALYLCATRGQTTTPDPYEQYFGPGTRLTVT.

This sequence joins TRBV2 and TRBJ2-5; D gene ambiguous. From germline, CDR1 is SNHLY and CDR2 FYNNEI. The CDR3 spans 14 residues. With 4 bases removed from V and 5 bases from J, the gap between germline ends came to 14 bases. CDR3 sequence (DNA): TGTGCCAGCAGTGGGAGAGCGCCGTGGGAGACCCAGTACTTC. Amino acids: CASSGRAPWETQYF.

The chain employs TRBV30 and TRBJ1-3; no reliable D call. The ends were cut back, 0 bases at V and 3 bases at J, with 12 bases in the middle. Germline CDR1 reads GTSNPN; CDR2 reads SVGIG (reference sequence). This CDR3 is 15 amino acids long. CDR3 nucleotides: TGTGCCTGGAGTGTTCCTACCCCTTTTGGAAACACCATATATTTT. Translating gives CAWSVPTPFGNTIYF.

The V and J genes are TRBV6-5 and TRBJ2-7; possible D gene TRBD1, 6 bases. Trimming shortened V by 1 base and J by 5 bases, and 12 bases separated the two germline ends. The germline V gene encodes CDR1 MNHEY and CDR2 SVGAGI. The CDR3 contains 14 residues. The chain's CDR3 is CASSYLAGAHEQYF. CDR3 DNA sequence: TGTGCCAGCAGTTACTTGGCAGGGGCACACGAGCAGTACTTC.

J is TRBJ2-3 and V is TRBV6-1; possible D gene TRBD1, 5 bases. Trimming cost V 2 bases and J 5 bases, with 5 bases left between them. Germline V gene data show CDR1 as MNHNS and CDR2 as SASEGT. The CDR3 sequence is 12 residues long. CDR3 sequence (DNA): TGTGCCAGCAGTGAAACAGGAGATACGCAGTATTTT. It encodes CASSETGDTQYF.

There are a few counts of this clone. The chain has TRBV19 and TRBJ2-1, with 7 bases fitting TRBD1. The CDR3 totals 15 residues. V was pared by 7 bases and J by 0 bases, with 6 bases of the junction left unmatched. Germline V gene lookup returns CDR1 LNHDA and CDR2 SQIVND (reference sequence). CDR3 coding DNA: TGTGCCAGTACCGCGGACAGGAGCTCCTACAATGAGCAGTTCTTC. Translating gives CASTADRSSYNEQFF.

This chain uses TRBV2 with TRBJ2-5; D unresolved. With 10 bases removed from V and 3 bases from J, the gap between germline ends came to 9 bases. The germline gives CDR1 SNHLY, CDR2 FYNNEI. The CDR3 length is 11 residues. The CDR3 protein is CATVLEETQYF. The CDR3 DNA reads TGTGCCACGGTCCTCGAAGAGACCCAGTACTTC.

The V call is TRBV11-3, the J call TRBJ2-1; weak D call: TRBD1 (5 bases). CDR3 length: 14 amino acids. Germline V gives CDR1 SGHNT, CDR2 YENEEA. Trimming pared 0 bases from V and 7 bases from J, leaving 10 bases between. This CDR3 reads CASSLEGRANEQFF. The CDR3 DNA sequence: TGTGCCAGCAGCTTAGAGGGGCGCGCGAATGAGCAGTTCTTC.

CDR3: CASRPRNRVEAFF. The CDR3 DNA is TGTGCCAGCAGGCCCCGAAACAGGGTTGAAGCTTTCTTT. The chain links TRBV2 to TRBJ1-1, with D possibly matching TRBD1 (6 bases). Germline values: CDR1 SNHLY, CDR2 FYNNEI. Trimming pared 6 bases from V and 7 bases from J, leaving 15 bases between. The CDR3 totals 13 residues. Full variable domain (outside the CDR3, taken from reference TRBV2 and TRBJ1-1): EPEVTQTPSHQVTQMGQEVILRCVPISNHLYFYWYRQILGQKVEFLVSFYNNEISEKSEIFDDQFSVERPDGSNFTLKIRSTKLEDSAMYFCASRPRNRVEAFFGQGTRLTVV.

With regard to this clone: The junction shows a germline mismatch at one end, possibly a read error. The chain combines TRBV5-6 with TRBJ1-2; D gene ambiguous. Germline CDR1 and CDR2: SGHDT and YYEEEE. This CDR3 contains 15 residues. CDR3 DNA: TGTGCCAGCAGCTTGCGTCTGGGTGGGAGCTATGGCTACCCCTTC. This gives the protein CASSLRLGGSYGYPF. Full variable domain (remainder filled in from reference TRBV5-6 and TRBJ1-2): DAGVTQSPTHLIKTRGQQVTLRCSPKSGHDTVSWYQQALGQGPQFIFQYYEEEERQRGNFPDRFSGHQFPNYSSELNVNALLLGDSALYLCASSLRLGGSYGYPFGSGTRLTVV.

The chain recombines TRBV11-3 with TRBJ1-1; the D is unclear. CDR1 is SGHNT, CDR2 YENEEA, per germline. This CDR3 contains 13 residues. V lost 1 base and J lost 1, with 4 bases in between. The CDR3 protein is CASSLGQNTEAFF. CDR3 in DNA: TGTGCCAGCAGCTTAGGACAGAACACTGAAGCTTTCTTT.

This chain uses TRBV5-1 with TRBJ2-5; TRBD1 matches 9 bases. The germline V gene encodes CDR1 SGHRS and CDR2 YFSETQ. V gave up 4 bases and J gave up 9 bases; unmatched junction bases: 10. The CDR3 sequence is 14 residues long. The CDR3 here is CASSTGQGGESQYF. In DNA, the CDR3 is TGCGCCAGCAGCACGGGACAGGGTGGGGAGTCCCAGTACTTC.

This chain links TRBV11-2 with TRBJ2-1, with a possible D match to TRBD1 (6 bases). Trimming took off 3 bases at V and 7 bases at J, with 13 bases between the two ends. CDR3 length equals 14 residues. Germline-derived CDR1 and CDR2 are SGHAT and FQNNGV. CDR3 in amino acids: CASSFYRERNEQFF. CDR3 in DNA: TGTGCCAGCAGCTTCTACAGGGAACGGAATGAGCAGTTCTTC.

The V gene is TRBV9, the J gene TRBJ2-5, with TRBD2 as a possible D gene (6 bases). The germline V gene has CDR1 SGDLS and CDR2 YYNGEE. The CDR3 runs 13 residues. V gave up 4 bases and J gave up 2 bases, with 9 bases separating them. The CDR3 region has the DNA TGTGCCAGCAGCCGGGGGTGGCAAGAGACCCAGTACTTC. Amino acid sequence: CASSRGWQETQYF.